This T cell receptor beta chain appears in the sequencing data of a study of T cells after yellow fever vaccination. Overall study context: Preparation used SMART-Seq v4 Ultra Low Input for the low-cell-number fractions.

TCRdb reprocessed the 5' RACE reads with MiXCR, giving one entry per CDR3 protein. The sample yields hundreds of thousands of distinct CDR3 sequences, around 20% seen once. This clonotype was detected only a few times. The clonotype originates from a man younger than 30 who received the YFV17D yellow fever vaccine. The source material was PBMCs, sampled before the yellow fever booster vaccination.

CDR3 protein: CASSEDIANTEAFF. The CDR3, as DNA: TGTGCCAGCAGCGAAGACATAGCCAACACTGAAGCTTTCTTT. The chain couples TRBV11-2 to TRBJ1-1; D unresolved. V was shortened by 5 bases and J by 2 bases, with 12 bases between the two germline ends. Germline CDR1 reads SGHAT; CDR2 reads FQNNGV. The CDR3 contains 14 residues.